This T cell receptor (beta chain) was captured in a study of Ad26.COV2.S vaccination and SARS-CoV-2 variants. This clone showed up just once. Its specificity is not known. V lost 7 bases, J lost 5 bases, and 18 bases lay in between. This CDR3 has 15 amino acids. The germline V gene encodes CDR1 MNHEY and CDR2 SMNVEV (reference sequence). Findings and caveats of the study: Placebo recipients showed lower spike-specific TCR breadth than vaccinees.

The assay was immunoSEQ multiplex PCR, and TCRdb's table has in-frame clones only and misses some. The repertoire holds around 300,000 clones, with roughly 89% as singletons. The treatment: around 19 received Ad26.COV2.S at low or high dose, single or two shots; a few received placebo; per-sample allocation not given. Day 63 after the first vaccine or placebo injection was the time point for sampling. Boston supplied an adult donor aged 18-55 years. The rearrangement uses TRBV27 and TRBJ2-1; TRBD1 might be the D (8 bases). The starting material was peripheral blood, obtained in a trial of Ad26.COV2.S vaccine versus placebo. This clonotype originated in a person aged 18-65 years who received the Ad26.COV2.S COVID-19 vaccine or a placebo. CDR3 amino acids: CASNPRQGTNNEQFF. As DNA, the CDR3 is TGTGCCAGCAACCCAAGACAGGGGACTAACAATGAGCAGTTCTTC.